This TCR beta chain was found in a study of a mutant IDH1 vaccine in newly diagnosed glioma. Study summary: A 62.5% male, around 38% female split and a mean age of approximately 38 years characterized treated patients. Patients' prior therapy spanned radiotherapy, temozolomide, or both; most underwent both.

Indicated time point: baseline, week 1 (first vaccination visit). Treatment noted: pre-vaccination baseline after standard-of-care therapy. Newly diagnosed WHO grade 3 or 4 IDH1-mutant, ATRX-lost astrocytomas were identified in the donors. The table came from immunoSEQ multiplex PCR; TCRdb's copy has only in-frame clones and leaves some out. The table shows 65,000 to 70,000 clones, with approximately 83% occurring only once. This sample comprised PBMCs, obtained from a glioma patient treated with radiotherapy, temozolomide or both. This receptor was identified in a man in his thirties or forties with glioma.

CDR3: CASSQAGVVQPQHF. The CDR3 bases are TGTGCCAGCAGCCAAGCAGGGGTGGTTCAGCCCCAGCATTTT. V usage is TRBV14 and J usage is TRBJ1-5; D is perhaps TRBD1 (6 bases). V was trimmed by 1 base and J by 6 bases, leaving 10 bases between them. This CDR3 has 14 residues. Germline-derived CDR1 and CDR2 are SGHDN and FVKESK.